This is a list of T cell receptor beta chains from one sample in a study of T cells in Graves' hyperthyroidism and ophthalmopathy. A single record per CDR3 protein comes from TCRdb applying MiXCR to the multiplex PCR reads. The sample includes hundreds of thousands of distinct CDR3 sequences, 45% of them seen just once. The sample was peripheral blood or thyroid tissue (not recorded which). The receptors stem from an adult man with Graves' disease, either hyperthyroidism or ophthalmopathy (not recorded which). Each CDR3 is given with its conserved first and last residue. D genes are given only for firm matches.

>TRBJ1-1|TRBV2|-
CASRQMNTEAFF
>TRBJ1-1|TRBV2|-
CASPSNTEAFF
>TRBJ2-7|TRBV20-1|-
CSAPLRGANEQYF
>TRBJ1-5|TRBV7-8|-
CASSPYREVVNQPQHF
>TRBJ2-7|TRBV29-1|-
CSVRTHEQYF
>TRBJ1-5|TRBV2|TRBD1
CASSELGTGNQPQHF
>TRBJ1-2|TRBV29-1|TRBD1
CSVESWQGGDYGYTF
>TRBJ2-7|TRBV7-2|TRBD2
CASSQGTSAYEQYF
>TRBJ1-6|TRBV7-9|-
CASSLNRTDLLYNSPLHF
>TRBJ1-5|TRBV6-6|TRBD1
CASSIRTGNSNQPQHF
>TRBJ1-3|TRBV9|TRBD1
CASSAGQISGNTIYF
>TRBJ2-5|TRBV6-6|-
CASSERGAETQYF
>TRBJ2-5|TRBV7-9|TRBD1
CASSSDRGGLYF
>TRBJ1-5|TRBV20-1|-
CSASGPAFDINQPQHF
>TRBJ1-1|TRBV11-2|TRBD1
CASSSSLDRGDTEAFF
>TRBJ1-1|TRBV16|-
CASSQWAGRITEAFF
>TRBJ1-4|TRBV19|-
CASSQDQGSNEKLFF
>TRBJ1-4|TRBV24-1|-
CATSDSGGQLNEKLFF
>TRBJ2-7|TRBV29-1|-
CSLGQGTYEQYF
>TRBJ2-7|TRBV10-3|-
CASRAAGTSPYEQYF
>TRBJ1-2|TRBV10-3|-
CASSYKTWDTVYGYTF
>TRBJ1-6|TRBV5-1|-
CASSSGVEGSPLHF
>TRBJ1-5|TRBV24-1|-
CAWSADRNQPQHF
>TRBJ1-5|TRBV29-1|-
CSGKRGRHF
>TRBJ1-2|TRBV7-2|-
CASSLGRRSGLSYGYTF
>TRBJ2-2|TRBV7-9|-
CASSLGLDTGELFF
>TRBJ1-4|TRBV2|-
CASSALSTAENEKLFF
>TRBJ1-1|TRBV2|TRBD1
CASNQQGFRTEAFF
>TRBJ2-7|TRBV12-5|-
CASGLAGTSEQYF
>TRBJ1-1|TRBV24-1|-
CATSDGGPSEAFF
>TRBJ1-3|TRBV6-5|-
CASSYGTGNTIYF
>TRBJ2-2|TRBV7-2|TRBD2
CASSSRAGGPPTGELFF
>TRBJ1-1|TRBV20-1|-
CSARDMTGNTEAFF
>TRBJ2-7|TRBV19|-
CASSGYAYEQYF
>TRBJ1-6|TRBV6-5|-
CASSAGGSYNSPLHF
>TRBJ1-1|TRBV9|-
CASSGQDKAFF
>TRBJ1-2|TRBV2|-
CASSPPQTLGYGYTF
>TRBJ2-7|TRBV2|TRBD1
CASSPDRPGGQYF
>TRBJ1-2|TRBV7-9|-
CASSLQDGSYGYTF
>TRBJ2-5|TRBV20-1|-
CSAREGSYQETQYF
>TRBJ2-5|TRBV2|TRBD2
CASSFTGGPGTQYF
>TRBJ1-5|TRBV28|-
CASTSGAEGFQPQHF